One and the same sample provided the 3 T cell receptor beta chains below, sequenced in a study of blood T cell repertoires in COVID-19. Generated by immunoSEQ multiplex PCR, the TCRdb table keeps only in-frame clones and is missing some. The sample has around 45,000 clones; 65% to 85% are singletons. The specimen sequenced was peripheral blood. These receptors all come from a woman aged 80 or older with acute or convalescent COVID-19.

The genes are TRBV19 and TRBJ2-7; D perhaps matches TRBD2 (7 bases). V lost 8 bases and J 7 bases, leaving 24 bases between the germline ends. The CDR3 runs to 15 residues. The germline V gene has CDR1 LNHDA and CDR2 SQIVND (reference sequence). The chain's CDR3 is CASRGAERSFGEQYF. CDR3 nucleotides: TGTGCCAGTCGGGGGGCGGAGAGGTCTTTCGGGGAGCAGTACTTC.

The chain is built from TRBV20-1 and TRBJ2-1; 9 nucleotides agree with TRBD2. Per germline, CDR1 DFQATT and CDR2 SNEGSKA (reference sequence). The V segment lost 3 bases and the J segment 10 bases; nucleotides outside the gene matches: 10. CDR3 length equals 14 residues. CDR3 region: CSASRGLAGQEQFF. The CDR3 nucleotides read TGCAGTGCTAGTAGAGGGCTAGCGGGACAGGAGCAGTTCTTC.

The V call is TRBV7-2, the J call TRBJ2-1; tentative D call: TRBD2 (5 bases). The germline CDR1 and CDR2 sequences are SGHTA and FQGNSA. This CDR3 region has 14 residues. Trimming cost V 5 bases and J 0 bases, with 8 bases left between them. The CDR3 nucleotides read TGTGCCAGCAGCCCGGGAAGCTCCTACAATGAGCAGTTCTTC. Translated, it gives CASSPGSSYNEQFF.